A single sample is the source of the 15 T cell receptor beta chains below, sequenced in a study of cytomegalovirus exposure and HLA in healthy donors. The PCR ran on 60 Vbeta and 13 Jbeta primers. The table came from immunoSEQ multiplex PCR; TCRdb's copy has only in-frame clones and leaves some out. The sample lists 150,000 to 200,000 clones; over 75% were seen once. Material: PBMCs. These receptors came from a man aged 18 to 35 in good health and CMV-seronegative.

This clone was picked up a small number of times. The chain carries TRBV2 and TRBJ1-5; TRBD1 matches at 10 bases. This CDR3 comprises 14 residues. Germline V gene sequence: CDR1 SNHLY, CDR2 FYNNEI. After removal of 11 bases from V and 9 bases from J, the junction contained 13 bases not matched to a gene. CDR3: CASGQGINPRPQHF. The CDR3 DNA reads TGTGCCTCGGGACAGGGGATTAATCCGCGGCCCCAGCATTTT. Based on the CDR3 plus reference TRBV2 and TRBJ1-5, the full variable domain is EPEVTQTPSHQVTQMGQEVILRCVPISNHLYFYWYRQILGQKVEFLVSFYNNEISEKSEIFDDQFSVERPDGSNFTLKIRSTKLEDSAMYFCASGQGINPRPQHFGDGTRLSIL.

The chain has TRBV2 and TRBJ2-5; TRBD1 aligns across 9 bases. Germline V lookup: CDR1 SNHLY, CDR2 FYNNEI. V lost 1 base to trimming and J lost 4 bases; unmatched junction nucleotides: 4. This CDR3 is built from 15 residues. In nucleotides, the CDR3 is TGTGCCAGCAGTGAAGGGGGACAGGGATTAGAGACCCAGTACTTC. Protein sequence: CASSEGGQGLETQYF.

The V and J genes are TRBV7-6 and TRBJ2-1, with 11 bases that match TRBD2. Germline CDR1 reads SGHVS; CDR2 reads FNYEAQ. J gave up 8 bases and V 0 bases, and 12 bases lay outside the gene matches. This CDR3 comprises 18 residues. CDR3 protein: CASSLALAGGLKGDEQFF. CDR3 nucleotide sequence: TGTGCCAGCAGCTTAGCGCTAGCGGGAGGTCTCAAGGGGGATGAGCAGTTCTTC.

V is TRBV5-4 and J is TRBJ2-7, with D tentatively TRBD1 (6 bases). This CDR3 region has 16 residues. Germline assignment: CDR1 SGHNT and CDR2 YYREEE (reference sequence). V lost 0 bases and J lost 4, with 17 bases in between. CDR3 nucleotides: TGTGCCAGCAGCTTGGGGGCAGGGGATCCTGGATACGAGCAGTACTTC. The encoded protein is CASSLGAGDPGYEQYF.

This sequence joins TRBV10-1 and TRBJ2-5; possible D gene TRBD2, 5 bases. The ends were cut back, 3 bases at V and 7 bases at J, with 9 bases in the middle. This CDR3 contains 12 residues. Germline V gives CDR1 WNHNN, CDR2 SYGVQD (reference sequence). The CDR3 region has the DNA TGCGCCAGCAGTGACTGCGAGGGGACCCAGTACTTC. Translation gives CASSDCEGTQYF.

The CDR3 loop is CASSHLSRDREANEQFF. CDR3 nucleotide sequence: TGCGCCAGCAGTCACCTATCCCGGGACAGGGAGGCCAATGAGCAGTTCTTC. The rearrangement links TRBV23-1 to TRBJ2-1; 9 bases are a match to TRBD1. TRBV23-1 is an open reading frame, and its role is uncertain. The CDR3 loop spans 17 amino acids. V was clipped by 3 bases and J by 6 bases; unmatched bases: 12.

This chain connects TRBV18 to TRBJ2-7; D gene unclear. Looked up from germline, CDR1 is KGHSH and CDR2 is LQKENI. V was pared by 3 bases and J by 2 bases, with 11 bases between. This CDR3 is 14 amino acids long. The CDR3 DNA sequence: TGTGCCAGCTCACCGGCTAGAGCCACCTACGAGCAGTACTTC. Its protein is CASSPARATYEQYF.

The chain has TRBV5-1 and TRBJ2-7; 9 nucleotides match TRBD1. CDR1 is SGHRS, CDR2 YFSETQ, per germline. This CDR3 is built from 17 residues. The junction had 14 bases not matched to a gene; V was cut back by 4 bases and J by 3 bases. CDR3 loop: CASSRREGQGGFYEQYF. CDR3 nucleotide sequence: TGCGCCAGCAGCAGACGCGAGGGACAGGGTGGATTCTACGAGCAGTACTTC.

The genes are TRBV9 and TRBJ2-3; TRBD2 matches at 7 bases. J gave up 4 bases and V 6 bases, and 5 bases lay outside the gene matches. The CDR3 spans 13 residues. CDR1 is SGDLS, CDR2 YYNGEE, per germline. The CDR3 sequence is CASTGGWADTQYF. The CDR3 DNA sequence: TGTGCCAGCACGGGGGGTTGGGCAGATACGCAGTATTTT.

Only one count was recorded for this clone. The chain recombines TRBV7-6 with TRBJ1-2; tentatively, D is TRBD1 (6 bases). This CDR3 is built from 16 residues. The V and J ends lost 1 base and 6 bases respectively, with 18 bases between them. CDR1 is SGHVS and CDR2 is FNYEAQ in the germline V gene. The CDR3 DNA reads TGTGCCAGCAGCTTAGGAGTGGGGGGGCCAATCCATGGCTACACCTTC. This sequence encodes CASSLGVGGPIHGYTF.

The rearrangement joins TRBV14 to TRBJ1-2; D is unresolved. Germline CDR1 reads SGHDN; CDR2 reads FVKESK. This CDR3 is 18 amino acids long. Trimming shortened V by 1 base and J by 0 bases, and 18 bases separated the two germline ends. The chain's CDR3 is CASSQGIGSTDANYGYTF. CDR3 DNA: TGTGCCAGCAGCCAAGGAATAGGTTCAACAGACGCTAACTATGGCTACACCTTC.

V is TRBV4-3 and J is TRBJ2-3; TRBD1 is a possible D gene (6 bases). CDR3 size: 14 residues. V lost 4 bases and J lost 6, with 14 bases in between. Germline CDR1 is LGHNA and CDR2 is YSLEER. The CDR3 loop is CASSRRTAGDTQYF. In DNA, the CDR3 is TGCGCCAGCAGCCGGCGGACAGCCGGCGATACGCAGTATTTT.

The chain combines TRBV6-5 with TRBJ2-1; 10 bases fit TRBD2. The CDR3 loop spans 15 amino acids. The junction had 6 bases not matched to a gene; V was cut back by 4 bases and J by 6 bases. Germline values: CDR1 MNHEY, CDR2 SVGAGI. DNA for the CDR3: TGTGCCAGCAGTTTTAGCGGGAGGCTCGGCAATGAGCAGTTCTTC. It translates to CASSFSGRLGNEQFF.

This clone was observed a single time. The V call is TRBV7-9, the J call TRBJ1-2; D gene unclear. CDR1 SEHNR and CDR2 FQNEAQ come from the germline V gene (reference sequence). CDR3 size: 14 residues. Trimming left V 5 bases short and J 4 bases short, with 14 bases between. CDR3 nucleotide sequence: TGTGCCAGCAGCGACTACGTACTGAGCTATGGCTACACCTTC. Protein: CASSDYVLSYGYTF.

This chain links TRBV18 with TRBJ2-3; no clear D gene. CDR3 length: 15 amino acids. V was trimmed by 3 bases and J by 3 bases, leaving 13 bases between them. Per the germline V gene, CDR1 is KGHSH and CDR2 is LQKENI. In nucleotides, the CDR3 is TGTGCCAGCTCACCGATGCTCGACGGGACAGATACGCAGTATTTT. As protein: CASSPMLDGTDTQYF.